This TCR beta chain was sequenced during a study of blood T cell repertoires in COVID-19. Study-level information: The study drew acute and convalescent COVID-19 samples from the United States, Italy and Spain.

This CDR3 is built from 15 residues. Germline V gene sequence: CDR1 LNHDA, CDR2 SQIVND (reference sequence). V lost 3 bases and J lost 4, with 16 bases in between. Using immunoSEQ multiplex PCR, the repertoire was profiled, and TCRdb retains in-frame clones only, with some absent. The profile shows roughly 420,000 clones, 88% of them singletons. The chain is built from TRBV19 and TRBJ2-7; D may be TRBD2 (6 bases). The source material was PBMCs or T cells enriched from blood (not recorded which). The sequence was collected from a woman in her twenties or thirties with acute COVID-19. For the CDR3, the DNA is TGTGCCAGTAGTATGCTTAGCGGAATCGAGTACGAGCAGTACTTC. It specifies CASSMLSGIEYEQYF.